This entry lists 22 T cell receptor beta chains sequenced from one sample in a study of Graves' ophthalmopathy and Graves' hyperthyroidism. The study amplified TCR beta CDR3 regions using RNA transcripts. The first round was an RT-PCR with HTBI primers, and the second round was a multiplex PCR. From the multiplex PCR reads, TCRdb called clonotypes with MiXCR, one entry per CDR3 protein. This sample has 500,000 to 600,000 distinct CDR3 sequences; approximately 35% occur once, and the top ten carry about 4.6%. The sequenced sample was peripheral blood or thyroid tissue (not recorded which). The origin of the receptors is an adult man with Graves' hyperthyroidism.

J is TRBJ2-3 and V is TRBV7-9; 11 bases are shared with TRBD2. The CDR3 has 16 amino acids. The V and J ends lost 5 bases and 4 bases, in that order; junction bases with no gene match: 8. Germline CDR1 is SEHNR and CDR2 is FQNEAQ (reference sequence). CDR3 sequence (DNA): TGTGCCAGCAGCAATAGCGGGAGGGCCGGGTCAGATACGCAGTATTTT. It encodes CASSNSGRAGSDTQYF.

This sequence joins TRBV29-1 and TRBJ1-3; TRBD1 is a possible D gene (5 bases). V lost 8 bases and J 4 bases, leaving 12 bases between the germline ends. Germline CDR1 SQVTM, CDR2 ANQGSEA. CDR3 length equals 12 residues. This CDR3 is CSLERGGNTIYF. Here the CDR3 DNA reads TGCAGCTTGGAAAGGGGCGGAAACACCATATATTTT.

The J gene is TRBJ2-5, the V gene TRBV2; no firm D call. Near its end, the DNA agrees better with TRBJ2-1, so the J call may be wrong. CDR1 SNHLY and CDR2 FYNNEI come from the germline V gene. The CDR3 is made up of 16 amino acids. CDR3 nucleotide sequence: TGTGCCAGCAGTGAATTATCGGAGAGAGGCTACAATGAGCAGTTCTTC. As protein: CASSELSERGYNEQFF.

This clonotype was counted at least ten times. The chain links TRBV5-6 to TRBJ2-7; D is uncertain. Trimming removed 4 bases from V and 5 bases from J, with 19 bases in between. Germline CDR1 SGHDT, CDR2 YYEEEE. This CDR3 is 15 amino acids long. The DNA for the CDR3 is TGTGCCAGCAGCGGTGGTTCTGTGCGGAGCGACGAGCAGTACTTC. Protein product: CASSGGSVRSDEQYF.

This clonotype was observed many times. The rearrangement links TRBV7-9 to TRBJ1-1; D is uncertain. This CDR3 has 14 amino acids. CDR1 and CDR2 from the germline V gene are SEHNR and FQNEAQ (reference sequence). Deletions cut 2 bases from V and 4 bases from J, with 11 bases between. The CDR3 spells CASSLSLASTEAFF. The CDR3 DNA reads TGTGCCAGCAGCTTAAGTTTGGCGTCCACTGAAGCTTTCTTT.

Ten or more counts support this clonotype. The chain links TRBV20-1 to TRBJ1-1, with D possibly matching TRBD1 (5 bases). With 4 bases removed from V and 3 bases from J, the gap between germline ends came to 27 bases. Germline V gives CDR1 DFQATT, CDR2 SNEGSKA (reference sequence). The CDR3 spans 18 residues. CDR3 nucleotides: TGCAGTGCTAATCTACCAGGGTCGGTTTTAACGATGGACACTGAAGCTTTCTTT. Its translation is CSANLPGSVLTMDTEAFF.

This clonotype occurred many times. CDR3: CSARDGTGKTEAFF. In nucleotides, the CDR3 is TGCAGTGCTAGAGATGGGACAGGGAAGACTGAAGCTTTCTTT. The rearrangement links TRBV20-1 to TRBJ1-1, with 9 bases matching TRBD1. CDR3 size: 14 residues. Germline V gene lookup returns CDR1 DFQATT and CDR2 SNEGSKA (reference sequence). With 0 bases clipped from V and 5 bases from J, the junction kept 4 bases outside the gene matches.

In DNA, the CDR3 is TGTGCCAGCAGCTTAACTGAAGAGACCCAGTACTTC. Amino acids: CASSLTEETQYF. The V gene is TRBV5-4, the J gene TRBJ2-5, with D unresolved. CDR1 SGHNT and CDR2 YYREEE come from the germline V gene (reference sequence). The CDR3 extends over 12 amino acids. The germline V and J ends were trimmed by 2 bases and 3 bases, with 5 bases remaining between them. Variable domain in full (rest from reference TRBV5-4 and TRBJ2-5): ETGVTQSPTHLIKTRGQQVTLRCSSQSGHNTVSWYQQALGQGPQFIFQYYREEENGRGNFPPRFSGLQFPNYSSELNVNALELDDSALYLCASSLTEETQYFGPGTRLLVL.

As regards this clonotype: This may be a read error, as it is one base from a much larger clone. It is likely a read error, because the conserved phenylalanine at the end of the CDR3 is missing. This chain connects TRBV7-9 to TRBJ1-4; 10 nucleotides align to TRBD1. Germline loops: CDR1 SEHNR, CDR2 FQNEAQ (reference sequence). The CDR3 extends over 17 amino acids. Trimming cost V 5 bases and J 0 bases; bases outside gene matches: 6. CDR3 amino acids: CASSAGQGMTTNEKLFL. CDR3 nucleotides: TGTGCCAGCAGCGCGGGACAGGGGATGACAACTAATGAAAAACTGTTTCTT.

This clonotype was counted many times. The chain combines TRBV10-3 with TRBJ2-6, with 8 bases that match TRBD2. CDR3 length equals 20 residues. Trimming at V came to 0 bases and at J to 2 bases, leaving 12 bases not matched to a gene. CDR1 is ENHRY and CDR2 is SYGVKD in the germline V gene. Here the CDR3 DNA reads TGTGCCATCAGTGAGTCGACGGGAGGGAGCGGGAGTACTGGGGCCAACGTCCTGACTTTC. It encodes CAISESTGGSGSTGANVLTF.

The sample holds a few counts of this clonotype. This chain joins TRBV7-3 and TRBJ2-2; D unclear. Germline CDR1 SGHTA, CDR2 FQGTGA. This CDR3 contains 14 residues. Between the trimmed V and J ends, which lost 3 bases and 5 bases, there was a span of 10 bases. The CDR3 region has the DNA TGTGCCAGCAGCTTGCTGGGAACTACCGGGGAGCTGTTTTTT. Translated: CASSLLGTTGELFF.

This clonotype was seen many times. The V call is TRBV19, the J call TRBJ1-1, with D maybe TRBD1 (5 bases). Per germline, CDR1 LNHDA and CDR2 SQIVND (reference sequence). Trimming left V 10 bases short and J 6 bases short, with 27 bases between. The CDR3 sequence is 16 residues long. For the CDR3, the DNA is TGTGCCACAACTCCGTCGGGGCGGCCTGCGTACGCTGAAGCTTTCTTT. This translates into CATTPSGRPAYAEAFF.

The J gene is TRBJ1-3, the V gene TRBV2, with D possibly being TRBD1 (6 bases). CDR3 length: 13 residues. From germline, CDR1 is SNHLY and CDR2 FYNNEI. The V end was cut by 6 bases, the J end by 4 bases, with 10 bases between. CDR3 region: CASRDGQGNTIYF. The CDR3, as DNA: TGTGCCAGCAGGGACGGACAGGGAAACACCATATATTTT. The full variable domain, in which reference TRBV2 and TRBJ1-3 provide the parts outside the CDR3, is EPEVTQTPSHQVTQMGQEVILRCVPISNHLYFYWYRQILGQKVEFLVSFYNNEISEKSEIFDDQFSVERPDGSNFTLKIRSTKLEDSAMYFCASRDGQGNTIYFGEGSWLTVV.

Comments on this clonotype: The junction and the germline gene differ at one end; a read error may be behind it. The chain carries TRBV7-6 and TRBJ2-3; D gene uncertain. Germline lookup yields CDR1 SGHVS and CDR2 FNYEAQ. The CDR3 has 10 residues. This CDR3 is CASSRDTQYF. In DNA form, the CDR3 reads TGTGCCAGCAGCAGAGATACGCAGTATTTT. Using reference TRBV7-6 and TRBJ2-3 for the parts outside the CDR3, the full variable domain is GAGVSQSPRYKVTKRGQDVALRCDPISGHVSLYWYRQALGQGPEFLTYFNYEAQQDKSGLPNDRFSAERPEGSISTLTIQRTEQRDSAMYRCASSRDTQYFGPGTRLTVL.

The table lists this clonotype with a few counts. CDR3 in DNA: TGTGCCAGCAGCCGCCTACTACTAGAGGACAACTACGAGCAGTACTTC. It codes for CASSRLLLEDNYEQYF. This chain links TRBV13 with TRBJ2-7; either TRBD1 or TRBD2 may fit D (5 bases each). This CDR3 contains 16 residues. Looked up from germline, CDR1 is PRHDT and CDR2 is FYEKMQ (reference sequence). With 5 bases removed from V and 3 bases from J, the gap between germline ends came to 20 bases.

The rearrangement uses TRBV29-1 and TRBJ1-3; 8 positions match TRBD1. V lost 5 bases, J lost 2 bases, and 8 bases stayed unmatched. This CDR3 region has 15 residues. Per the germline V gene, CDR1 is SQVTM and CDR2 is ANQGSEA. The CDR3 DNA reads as TGCAGCGTTTCCGGGACAGGCGGCCCTGGAAACACCATATATTTT. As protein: CSVSGTGGPGNTIYF.

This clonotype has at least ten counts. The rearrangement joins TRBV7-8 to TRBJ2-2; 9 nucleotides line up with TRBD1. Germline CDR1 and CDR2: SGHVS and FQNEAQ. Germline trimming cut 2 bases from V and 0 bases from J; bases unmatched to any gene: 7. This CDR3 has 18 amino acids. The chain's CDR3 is CASSLLPTGGPNTGELFF. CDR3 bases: TGTGCCAGCAGCTTACTTCCGACAGGGGGTCCGAACACCGGGGAGCTGTTTTTT.

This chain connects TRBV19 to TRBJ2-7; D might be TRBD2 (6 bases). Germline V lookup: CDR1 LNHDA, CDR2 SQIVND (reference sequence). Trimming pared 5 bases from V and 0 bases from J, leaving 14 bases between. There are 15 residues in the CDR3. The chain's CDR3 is CASSPLAGISYEQYF. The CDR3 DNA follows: TGTGCCAGTAGTCCCCTGGCGGGGATCTCCTACGAGCAGTACTTC.

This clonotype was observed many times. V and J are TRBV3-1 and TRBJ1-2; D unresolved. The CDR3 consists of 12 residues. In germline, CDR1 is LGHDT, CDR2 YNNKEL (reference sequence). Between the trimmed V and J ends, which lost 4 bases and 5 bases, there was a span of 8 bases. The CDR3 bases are TGTGCCAGCAGCCTCAAAAGTTATGGCTACACCTTC. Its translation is CASSLKSYGYTF.

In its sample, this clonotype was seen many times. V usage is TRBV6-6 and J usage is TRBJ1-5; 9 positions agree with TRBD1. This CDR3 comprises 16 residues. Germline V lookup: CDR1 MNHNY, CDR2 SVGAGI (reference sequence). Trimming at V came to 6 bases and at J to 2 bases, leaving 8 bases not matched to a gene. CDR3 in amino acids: CASRWTGAHGNQPQHF. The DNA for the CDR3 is TGTGCCAGCAGATGGACAGGGGCCCATGGCAATCAGCCCCAGCATTTT.

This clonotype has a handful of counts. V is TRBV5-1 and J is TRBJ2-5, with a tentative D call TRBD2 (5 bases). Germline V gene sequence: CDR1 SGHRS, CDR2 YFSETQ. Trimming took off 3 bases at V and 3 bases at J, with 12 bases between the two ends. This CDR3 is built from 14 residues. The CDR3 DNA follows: TGCGCCAGCAGCTCTTTCGGAGGAGAAGAGACCCAGTACTTC. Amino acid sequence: CASSSFGGEETQYF. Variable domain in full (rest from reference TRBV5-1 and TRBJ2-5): KAGVTQTPRYLIKTRGQQVTLSCSPISGHRSVSWYQQTPGQGLQFLFEYFSETQRNKGNFPGRFSGRQFSNSRSEMNVSTLELGDSALYLCASSSFGGEETQYFGPGTRLLVL.

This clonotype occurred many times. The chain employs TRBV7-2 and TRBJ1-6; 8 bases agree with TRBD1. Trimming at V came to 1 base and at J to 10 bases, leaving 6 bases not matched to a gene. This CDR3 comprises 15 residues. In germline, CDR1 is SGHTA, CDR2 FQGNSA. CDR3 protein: CASSLVPGGESPLHF. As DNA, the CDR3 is TGTGCCAGCAGCTTAGTCCCAGGGGGCGAGTCACCCCTCCACTTT. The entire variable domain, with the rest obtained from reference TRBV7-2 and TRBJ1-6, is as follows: GAGVSQSPSNKVTEKGKDVELRCDPISGHTALYWYRQSLGQGLEFLIYFQGNSAPDKSGLPSDRFSAERTGGSVSTLTIQRTQQEDSAVYLCASSLVPGGESPLHFGNGTRLTVT.